This is a list of T cell receptor beta chains from one sample in a study of T cell responses to AZD1222 COVID-19 vaccine. Using immunoSEQ multiplex PCR, the repertoire was profiled, and TCRdb retains in-frame clones only, with some absent. The sample includes 130,000 or so clones, over 90% of them seen just once. The source material was peripheral blood, sampled on day 0 of AZD1222 vaccination. The receptor set was obtained from an adult in good health. Each CDR3 is given with its conserved first and last residue. A D gene is named only where the DNA matches it firmly. Rows may omit the clone size; those that give it use once, few, many or a size class.

size,D,J,V,DNA,CDR3
-,-,TRBJ2-7,TRBV28,TGTGCCAGCAGTTTGAGGGTGAGCTACGAGCAGTACTTC,CASSLRVSYEQYF
-,-,TRBJ1-1,TRBV28,TGTGCCAGCAAGGGGAACACTGAAGCTTTCTTT,CASKGNTEAFF
-,TRBD2,TRBJ2-5,TRBV5-4,TGTGCCAGCAGCTTGGGGGGCCTAGCGGGAGAAGAGACCCAGTACTTC,CASSLGGLAGEETQYF
-,TRBD2,TRBJ2-1,TRBV7-9,TGTGCCAGCAGCCACTTCCGGGGGGCCTACAATGAGCAGTTCTTC,CASSHFRGAYNEQFF
-,TRBD2,TRBJ2-2,TRBV3-1/TRBV3-2,TGTGCCAGCAGCCCTAGGGGACTATCGAACACCGGGGAGCTGTTTTTT,CASSPRGLSNTGELFF
-,TRBD1,TRBJ1-4,TRBV2,TGTGCCAGCAAACCAGGGGGGGCCTATGAAAAACTGTTTTTT,CASKPGGAYEKLFF
-,-,TRBJ2-3,TRBV5-1,TGCGCCAGCAGCTTGTGGGGAAGCACAGATACGCAGTATTTT,CASSLWGSTDTQYF
-,-,TRBJ1-2,TRBV4-3,TGCGCCAGCAGCCAATCGGGGGGCCCCTATGGCTACACCTTC,CASSQSGGPYGYTF
-,-,TRBJ1-5,TRBV28,TGTGCCAGCAGGGGGACTGAGGGTAGCAATCAGCCCCAGCATTTT,CASRGTEGSNQPQHF
few,-,TRBJ1-5,TRBV27,TGTGCCAGCAGTTTAGAGGGGTCCAATCAGCCCCAGCATTTT,CASSLEGSNQPQHF
-,TRBD1,TRBJ2-3,TRBV29-1,TGCAGCGCCTGGGACAGGGGGTCGGCAGATACGCAGTATTTT,CSAWDRGSADTQYF
-,-,TRBJ1-3,TRBV7-2,TGTGCCAGCAGCTTAGTGAACCTAGGTGGAAACACCATATATTTT,CASSLVNLGGNTIYF
-,-,TRBJ1-1,TRBV19,TGTGCCAGTAGTTGGCAGATGAACACTGAAGCTTTCTTT,CASSWQMNTEAFF
once,TRBD1,TRBJ1-5,TRBV7-9,TGTGCCAGCAGCCAGGGGGACAATCAGCCCCAGCATTTT,CASSQGDNQPQHF
-,-,TRBJ1-6,TRBV5-5,TGTGCCAGCAGCTTGGATCACAGTGAAAGTTCGCCCCTCCACTTT,CASSLDHSESSPLHF
-,TRBD1,TRBJ1-4,TRBV9,TGTGCCAGCAGCGTAGCTGAAGGGGGCGGTGAAAAACTGTTTTTT,CASSVAEGGGEKLFF
-,-,TRBJ2-7,TRBV9,TGTGCCAGCAGCGTAGATCCAGCGCGAGGGGTGGACGAGCAGTACTTC,CASSVDPARGVDEQYF
-,-,TRBJ1-1,TRBV30,TGTGCCTGGATTAAGACCCCACCGAACACTGAAGCTTTCTTT,CAWIKTPPNTEAFF
-,-,TRBJ1-1,TRBV5-1,TGCGCCAGCAGCTTGGCCGGAGGGAACACTGAAGCTTTCTTT,CASSLAGGNTEAFF
-,TRBD2,TRBJ2-7,TRBV18,TGTGCCAGCTCGCCCCTAGCGGTCAGCTCCTACGAGCAGTACTTC,CASSPLAVSSYEQYF
once,-,TRBJ1-2,TRBV6-5,TGTGCCAGCACCACCAACGAGGCAGGGAACTATGGCTACACCTTC,CASTTNEAGNYGYTF
once,-,TRBJ1-2,TRBV28,TGTGCCAGCAAACTACCGGGGGTTGTTGGCTACACCTTC,CASKLPGVVGYTF
-,-,TRBJ2-3,TRBV7-9,TGTGCCAGCAGCTTAGGCAGTCGAAGCACAGATACGCAGTATTTT,CASSLGSRSTDTQYF
once,-,TRBJ2-7,TRBV4-2,TGTGCCAGCAGCCAAGGAGACGAGCAGTACTTC,CASSQGDEQYF
once,-,TRBJ2-5,TRBV4-3,TGCGCCAGCAGCCAAGTGGGCGGGGAAGAGACCCAGTACTTC,CASSQVGGEETQYF
few,-,TRBJ1-1,TRBV10-3,TGTGCCATCAGTGATAGTATGAACACTGAAGCTTTCTTT,CAISDSMNTEAFF
-,-,TRBJ1-2,TRBV5-1,TGCGCCAGCAGGGGGTATGGCTACACCTTC,CASRGYGYTF
-,TRBD2,TRBJ2-1,TRBV6-2/TRBV6-3,TGTGCCAGCAGTTATGGCGATGAGTGGGAGGGCCCGGTAAATGAGCAGTTCTTC,CASSYGDEWEGPVNEQFF
once,-,TRBJ2-7,TRBV27,TGTGCCAGCAGTTTATCTTTCTCTCCAGCCTCCTACGAGCAGTACTTC,CASSLSFSPASYEQYF
-,-,TRBJ1-2,TRBV7-2,TGTGCCAGCAGCTTAGTATCCGGGGAGCAAGGCTACACCTTC,CASSLVSGEQGYTF
-,TRBD2,TRBJ2-7,TRBV4-1,TGCGCCAGCAGCGGAAATATAGCGGGAGGGCACGAGCAGTACTTC,CASSGNIAGGHEQYF
-,TRBD1,TRBJ1-1,TRBV28,TGTGCCAGCAGTTTCCTGGACAGGGTGAACACTGAAGCTTTCTTT,CASSFLDRVNTEAFF
-,TRBD1,TRBJ2-2,TRBV19,TGTGCCAGTGAGGGACAGGGCAGAACCGGGGAGCTGTTTTTT,CASEGQGRTGELFF
-,-,TRBJ2-3,TRBV18,TGTGCCAGCTCACCACCGATAGCGGTCCTCACAGATACGCAGTATTTT,CASSPPIAVLTDTQYF
-,-,TRBJ2-7,TRBV4-2,TGTGCCAGCAGCCAAGGACTACGCTACGAGCAGTACTTC,CASSQGLRYEQYF
-,-,TRBJ1-1,TRBV25-1,TGTGCCAGCAGTGAAAGAGGGGGAAGTGGCACTGAAGCTTTCTTT,CASSERGGSGTEAFF
-,-,TRBJ2-5,TRBV18,TGTGCCAGCTCACCTCAGGGAGAAGAGACCCAGTACTTC,CASSPQGEETQYF
-,TRBD2,TRBJ2-1,TRBV5-4,TGTGCCAGCAGCGTGGGACTAGCAGATAACAATGAGCAGTTCTTC,CASSVGLADNNEQFF
once,-,TRBJ1-1,TRBV11-2,TGTGCCAGCAGCCTGCCGGGCCCCATAATTGAGGCTTTCTTT,CASSLPGPIIEAFF
-,-,TRBJ2-1,TRBV2,TGTGCCAGGAGAAGGCCGGATGAGCAGTTCTTC,CARRRPDEQFF
once,-,TRBJ1-4,TRBV2,TGTGCCAGCAGCCTGGACGTGGGTAATGAAAAACTGTTTTTT,CASSLDVGNEKLFF
-,TRBD2,TRBJ2-1,TRBV28,TGTGCCAGTATAATAGCGGGAGCAGGGTACAATGAGCAGTTCTTC,CASIIAGAGYNEQFF
-,TRBD1,TRBJ1-3,TRBV5-1,TGCGCCAGCAGCTACGGACAGGGGGCGGGTGACACCATATATTTT,CASSYGQGAGDTIYF
-,-,TRBJ1-5,TRBV6-2/TRBV6-3,TGTGCCAGCAGTCGACAGTTCAGCAATCAGCCCCAGCATTTT,CASSRQFSNQPQHF
-,TRBD2,TRBJ2-7,TRBV28,TGTGCCAGCAGTTTATGGCTAGCGGGAGACTACGAGCAGTACTTC,CASSLWLAGDYEQYF
-,-,TRBJ2-5,TRBV29-1,TGCAGCGTTCCGGGGGTAGAGACCCAGTACTTC,CSVPGVETQYF
-,-,TRBJ1-2,TRBV6-5,TGTGCCAGCAGGCGGGTGGAAGGCGGCTACACCTTC,CASRRVEGGYTF
once,-,TRBJ2-5,TRBV6-5,TGTGCCAGCAGTTACGGTGGGCATAGAGGCGAGACCCAGTACTTC,CASSYGGHRGETQYF
-,-,TRBJ2-1,TRBV7-7,TGTGCCAGCAGCTCCGGACCCCAAGACTACAATGAGCAGTTCTTC,CASSSGPQDYNEQFF
-,-,TRBJ1-6,TRBV4-2,TGTGCCAGCAGCTCACCGACCAGCTCCTATAATTCACCCCTCCACTTT,CASSSPTSSYNSPLHF
-,-,TRBJ1-4,TRBV5-1,TGCGCCAGCAGCTACGGGACATCTGAAAAACTGTTTTTT,CASSYGTSEKLFF
-,-,TRBJ2-5,TRBV7-2,TGTGCCAGCAGCCCCCTCGGCGTACGGGAGACCCAGTACTTC,CASSPLGVRETQYF
-,TRBD2,TRBJ2-3,TRBV5-1,TGCGCCAGCTCCGGGACTAGCGGGAGATGGGGGTATTTT,CASSGTSGRWGYF
-,-,TRBJ2-1,TRBV9,TGTGCCAGCAGCCCGGTCGCCACTACCAACAATGAGCAGTTCTTC,CASSPVATTNNEQFF